This T cell receptor beta chain was found in a study of a mutant IDH1 vaccine in newly diagnosed glioma. Study in general: Eight vaccinations went to patients in weeks 1, 3, 5, 7, 11, 15, 19, 23.

Germline V gene lookup returns CDR1 GTSNPN and CDR2 SVGIG (reference sequence). Trimming left V 0 bases short and J 9 bases short, with 12 bases between. The CDR3 sequence is 14 residues long. Profiling relied on immunoSEQ multiplex PCR, and the TCRdb table lists in-frame clones only, not all of them. The table lists tens of thousands of clones, about 91% of them singletons. Time point reported: week 11, during vaccination. Every vaccination contained 300 ug of the mutant IDH1 20-mer peptide and was paired with topical imiquimod. To note about this clone: Its antigen remains unknown.

This rearrangement joins TRBV30 to TRBJ1-6, with D perhaps matching TRBD1 (5 bases). This sample comprised PBMCs, obtained from a glioma patient whose treatment included an IDH1 peptide vaccine. This receptor was obtained from a man between 45 and 60 years old with glioma. The CDR3 sequence: CAWSVKGRGSPLHF. The DNA for the CDR3 is TGTGCCTGGAGTGTGAAGGGGCGCGGTTCACCCCTCCACTTT. The whole variable domain, filled in from reference TRBV30 and TRBJ1-6, reads SQTIHQWPATLVQPVGSPLSLECTVEGTSNPNLYWYRQAAGRGLQLLFYSVGIGQISSEVPQNLSASRPQDRQFILSSKKLLLSDSGFYLCAWSVKGRGSPLHFGNGTRLTVT.